Given below is one TCR beta chain in context. The CDR3 is 16 residues long. CDR1 and CDR2 from the germline V gene are MNHNY and SVGAGI (reference sequence). V dropped 2 bases and J dropped 1; count of bases not matched to a gene: 4. These data come from a study of blood T cell repertoires in COVID-19. In the study overall: Sites in the United States, Italy and Spain provided acute and convalescent COVID-19 samples. The analysed material was cDNA or gDNA that came from T cells, B-cell-depleted T cells, or PBMCs.

In the study's own analysis: Counts of nucleated cells, estimated from reference gene primer amplification, were obtained. The data were produced by immunoSEQ multiplex PCR, yet TCRdb's version contains in-frame clones alone and is incomplete. Clonal size and the V and J genes are those of that table, whereas D and trimming came from the DNA. The data hold under 350,000 clones, with roughly 83% observed a single time. V and J are TRBV6-6 and TRBJ2-5; 10 bases agree with TRBD2. The specimen sequenced was peripheral blood. The clonotype was recovered from a man in his fifties or sixties who had recovered from COVID-19. The CDR3 DNA reads TGTGCCAGCAGTTACCCGGCTAGCGGGAGCCAAGAGACCCAGTACTTC. Encoded protein: CASSYPASGSQETQYF.